This is a list of T cell receptor beta chains from one sample in a study of blood T cell repertoires in COVID-19. TCRdb keeps only in-frame clones here, not all; method: immunoSEQ multiplex PCR. The repertoire holds roughly 410,000 clones, approximately 91% seen once, with about 1.6% in the top ten. Sequenced input: peripheral blood. All receptors come from a woman between 35 and 50 years old with COVID-19, enrolled during active disease. The CDR3 runs from the conserved cysteine through the conserved F or W. Each record gives: CDR3 DNA, CDR3 protein, clone size, V gene, J gene, D gene. A D gene is named only where the DNA matches it firmly. Clone size appears in some rows only: once, few, many, or a class for an expanded clone.

DNA: TGCGCCAGCAGCCAGGACTACGAGCAGTACTTC; CDR3: CASSQDYEQYF; size: .; V: TRBV5-1; J: TRBJ2-7; D: .
DNA: TGTGCCAGCAGGGCAGTCTACCGGGGCACTGAAGCTTTCTTT; CDR3: CASRAVYRGTEAFF; size: .; V: TRBV28; J: TRBJ1-1; D: .
DNA: TGTGCCAGCAGCCTTGGGACTAGCGGGAGGGCAGATACGCAGTATTTT; CDR3: CASSLGTSGRADTQYF; size: once; V: TRBV11-3; J: TRBJ2-3; D: TRBD2
DNA: TGCGCCAGCAGCTTGGACTCACTTAGGAACACTGAAGCTTTCTTT; CDR3: CASSLDSLRNTEAFF; size: once; V: TRBV5-1; J: TRBJ1-1; D: .
DNA: TGTGCCAGCAGCCAAGATTGGGGTTTGGGGGAGGGCTCGAATGAGCAGTTCTTC; CDR3: CASSQDWGLGEGSNEQFF; size: .; V: TRBV3-1/TRBV3-2; J: TRBJ2-1; D: TRBD2
DNA: TGTGCCACCAGCAGAGGCCTAGCGGGAGCAGATACGCAGTATTTT; CDR3: CATSRGLAGADTQYF; size: once; V: TRBV15; J: TRBJ2-3; D: TRBD2
DNA: TGTGCCAGCCGGACAGGGGAAGGAGACACTGAAGCTTTCTTT; CDR3: CASRTGEGDTEAFF; size: .; V: TRBV6-5; J: TRBJ1-1; D: TRBD1
DNA: TGTGCCACCACAGGGGAGACCTATGGCTACACCTTC; CDR3: CATTGETYGYTF; size: .; V: TRBV6-5; J: TRBJ1-2; D: TRBD1
DNA: TGTGCCAGCAGCAACAGGGATGGCTACACCTTC; CDR3: CASSNRDGYTF; size: .; V: TRBV9; J: TRBJ1-2; D: .
DNA: TGTGCCAGCAGCTTAGGACAGGGGGTGAACACTGAAGCTTTCTTT; CDR3: CASSLGQGVNTEAFF; size: .; V: TRBV7-3; J: TRBJ1-1; D: TRBD1
DNA: TGTGCCAGCCAGCGGGACTCCGGGGTGGGTACGCAGTATTTT; CDR3: CASQRDSGVGTQYF; size: .; V: TRBV6-5; J: TRBJ2-3; D: TRBD2
DNA: TGCGCCGGGGGGGACAGGGGAGGTTCACCCCTCCACTTT; CDR3: CAGGDRGGSPLHF; size: .; V: TRBV10-1; J: TRBJ1-6; D: TRBD1
DNA: TGTGCCAGCAACCAGGGTGGCTCACCCCTCCACTTT; CDR3: CASNQGGSPLHF; size: few; V: TRBV25-1; J: TRBJ1-6; D: .
DNA: TGTGCCAGCACGGGGGTTGCTGGAAACACCATATATTTT; CDR3: CASTGVAGNTIYF; size: .; V: TRBV6-5; J: TRBJ1-3; D: .
DNA: TGTGCCAGTAGTACTAAGACAGGGGTATACTATGGCTACACCTTC; CDR3: CASSTKTGVYYGYTF; size: many; V: TRBV19; J: TRBJ1-2; D: TRBD1
DNA: TGTGCCAGCAGCTTCCGGGGGACTGCTAGGGCAGCCGTGGCGAACACTGAAGCTTTCTTT; CDR3: CASSFRGTARAAVANTEAFF; size: .; V: TRBV7-8; J: TRBJ1-1; D: .
DNA: TGTGCCAGCAGTGTTCGGGGGCAGCCCCAGCATTTT; CDR3: CASSVRGQPQHF; size: .; V: TRBV6-4; J: TRBJ1-5; D: .
DNA: TGTGCCAGCTCGCCAGGGGCGACGTTGAATGAGCAGTTCTTC; CDR3: CASSPGATLNEQFF; size: .; V: TRBV7-9; J: TRBJ2-1; D: .
DNA: TGCGCCAGCAGCCAGGGAGGACAGGCCTACGAGCAGTACTTC; CDR3: CASSQGGQAYEQYF; size: .; V: TRBV4-1; J: TRBJ2-7; D: .
DNA: TGTGCCAGCAGCTCCGGACAGGGAGTGAACTATGGCTACACCTTC; CDR3: CASSSGQGVNYGYTF; size: .; V: TRBV7-8; J: TRBJ1-2; D: TRBD1
DNA: TGTGCCAGTAGTAAAACAGTGACCTACGAGCAGTACTTC; CDR3: CASSKTVTYEQYF; size: .; V: TRBV19; J: TRBJ2-7; D: .
DNA: TGCGCCAGCAGTGAGTCGAGCTCCCTCGGAGGGCAGTTGGGGGGGAAACTGTTTTTT; CDR3: CASSESSSLGGQLGGKLFF; size: once; V: TRBV10-2; J: TRBJ1-4; D: .
DNA: TGTGCCAGCAGCTCGACCCCCGACAGGACAGATACGCAGTATTTT; CDR3: CASSSTPDRTDTQYF; size: once; V: TRBV5-4; J: TRBJ2-3; D: .
DNA: TGTGCCAGCAGCCAAGGGGCCCTCAATGAGCAGTTCTTC; CDR3: CASSQGALNEQFF; size: once; V: TRBV4-2; J: TRBJ2-1; D: .
DNA: TGTGCCAGCAGTGAAACGAACAGGGTACGGAACACCATATATTTT; CDR3: CASSETNRVRNTIYF; size: .; V: TRBV2; J: TRBJ1-3; D: .
DNA: TGTGCCAGCAGCCCACTCCCGGGACAGCCCCAGCCCCAGCATTTT; CDR3: CASSPLPGQPQPQHF; size: .; V: TRBV28; J: TRBJ1-5; D: TRBD1
DNA: TGTGCCAGCAGCTTACTTAAGGGTTCGGGGGATGGCTACACCTTC; CDR3: CASSLLKGSGDGYTF; size: .; V: TRBV7-2; J: TRBJ1-2; D: .
DNA: TGTGCCAGCAGCTTCGGGGACAGGGGCACTCAGGTTGGATATGGCTACACCTTC; CDR3: CASSFGDRGTQVGYGYTF; size: .; V: TRBV7-6; J: TRBJ1-2; D: TRBD1
DNA: TGCGCCAGCAGCTTGTTAGGGGGCGGCGAAAAACTGTTTTTT; CDR3: CASSLLGGGEKLFF; size: .; V: TRBV5-1; J: TRBJ1-4; D: TRBD1
DNA: TGTGCCAGCAGCTTACCCGGGGGGAGCACTGAAGCTTTCTTT; CDR3: CASSLPGGSTEAFF; size: .; V: TRBV7-3; J: TRBJ1-1; D: .
DNA: TGCGCCAGCAGCCCGACAGGGGCTGGTGGCTACACCTTC; CDR3: CASSPTGAGGYTF; size: .; V: TRBV4-3; J: TRBJ1-2; D: TRBD1